This TCR beta chain came from a study of blood T cell repertoires in COVID-19. In the study overall: There were acute and convalescent COVID-19 samples, and they came from the United States, Italy and Spain. PBMCs, B-cell-depleted T cells, or T cells were the source of the cDNA or gDNA that made up the material.

Per the study methods: For nucleated cells, counts were estimated from reference gene primer amplification. This table comes from immunoSEQ multiplex PCR, and its TCRdb copy is limited to in-frame clones, with some not included. V, J and clone size derive from that table, while D and trimming were established from the DNA sequence. The sample carries around 250,000 clones, more than 75% recorded once. The receptor's source is a man aged 80 or over with acute or convalescent COVID-19. The sample taken for sequencing was peripheral blood.

This CDR3 reads CASQGRVNEKLFF. The CDR3, as DNA: TGTGCCAGTCAGGGCAGGGTTAATGAAAAACTGTTTTTT. The gene calls are TRBV6-5 and TRBJ1-4; D possibly corresponds to TRBD1 (5 bases). Trimming removed 9 bases at V and 4 bases at J, with 12 bases between. CDR1 and CDR2 (germline): MNHEY, SVGAGI. The CDR3 is 13 amino acids.